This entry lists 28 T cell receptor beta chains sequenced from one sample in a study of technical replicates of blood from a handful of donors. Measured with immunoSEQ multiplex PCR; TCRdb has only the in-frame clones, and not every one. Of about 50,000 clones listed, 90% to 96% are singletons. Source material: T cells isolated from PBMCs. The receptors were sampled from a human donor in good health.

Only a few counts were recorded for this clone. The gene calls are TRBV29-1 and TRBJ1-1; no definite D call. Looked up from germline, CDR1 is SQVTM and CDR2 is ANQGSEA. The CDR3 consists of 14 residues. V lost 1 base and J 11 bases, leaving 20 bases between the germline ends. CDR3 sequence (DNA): TGCAGCGTTGAAGCAAGTGCGGGAGGCGTCCCGGCTTTCTTT. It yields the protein CSVEASAGGVPAFF.

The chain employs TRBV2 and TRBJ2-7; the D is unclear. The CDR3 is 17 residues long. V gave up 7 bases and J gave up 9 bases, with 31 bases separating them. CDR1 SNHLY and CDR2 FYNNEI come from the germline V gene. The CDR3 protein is CASIGKYSRPRDTGQYF. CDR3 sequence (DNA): TGTGCCAGCATAGGAAAGTACAGTCGACCGAGAGATACTGGGCAGTACTTC.

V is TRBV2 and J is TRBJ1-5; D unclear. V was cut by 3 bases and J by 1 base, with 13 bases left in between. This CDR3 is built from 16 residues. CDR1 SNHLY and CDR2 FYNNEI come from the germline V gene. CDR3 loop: CASSDRHRRSNQPQHF. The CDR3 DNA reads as TGTGCCAGCAGTGACCGACACCGAAGGAGCAATCAGCCCCAGCATTTT.

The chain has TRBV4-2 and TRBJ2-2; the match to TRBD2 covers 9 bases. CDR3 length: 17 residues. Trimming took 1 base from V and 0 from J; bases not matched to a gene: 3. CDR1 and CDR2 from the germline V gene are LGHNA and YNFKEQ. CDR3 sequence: CASSQVAGAPNTGELFF. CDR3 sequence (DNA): TGTGCCAGCAGCCAAGTAGCGGGAGCCCCGAACACCGGGGAGCTGTTTTTT.

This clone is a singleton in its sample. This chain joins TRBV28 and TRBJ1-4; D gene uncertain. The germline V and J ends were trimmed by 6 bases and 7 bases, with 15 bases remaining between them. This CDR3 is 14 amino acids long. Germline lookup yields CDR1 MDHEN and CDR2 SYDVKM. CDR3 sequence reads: CASSPTEAAEKLFF. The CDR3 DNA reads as TGTGCCAGCAGCCCTACGGAGGCCGCTGAAAAACTGTTTTTT.

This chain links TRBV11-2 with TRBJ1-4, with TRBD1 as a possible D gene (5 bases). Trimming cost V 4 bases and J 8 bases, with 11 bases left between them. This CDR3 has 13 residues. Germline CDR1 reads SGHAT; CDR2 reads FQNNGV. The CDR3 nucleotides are TGTGCCAGCAGCTGGGGGGGGGAGGAAAAACTGTTTTTT. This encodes CASSWGGEEKLFF.

Here the CDR3 reads CASSAGGGTQYF. CDR3 DNA sequence: TGTGCCAGCAGTGCGGGGGGTGGGACCCAGTACTTC. The genes are TRBV25-1 and TRBJ2-5, with 7 bases fitting TRBD2. With 4 bases clipped from V and 7 bases from J, the junction kept 3 bases outside the gene matches. Germline V gene data show CDR1 as MGHDK and CDR2 as SYGVNS. CDR3 size: 12 residues.

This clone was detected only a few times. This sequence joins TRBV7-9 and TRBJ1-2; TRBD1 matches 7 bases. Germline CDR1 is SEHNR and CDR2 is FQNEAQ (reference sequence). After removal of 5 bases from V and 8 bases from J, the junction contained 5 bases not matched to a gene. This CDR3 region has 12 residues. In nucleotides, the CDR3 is TGTGCCAGCAGCCCAGGGGGGATCGGCTACACCTTC. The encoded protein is CASSPGGIGYTF.

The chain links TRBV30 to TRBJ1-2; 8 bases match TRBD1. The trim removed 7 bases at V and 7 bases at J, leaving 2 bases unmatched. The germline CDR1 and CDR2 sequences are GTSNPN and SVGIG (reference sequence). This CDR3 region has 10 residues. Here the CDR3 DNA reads TGTGCCTTAGACAGGGGTGGCTACACCTTC. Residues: CALDRGGYTF.

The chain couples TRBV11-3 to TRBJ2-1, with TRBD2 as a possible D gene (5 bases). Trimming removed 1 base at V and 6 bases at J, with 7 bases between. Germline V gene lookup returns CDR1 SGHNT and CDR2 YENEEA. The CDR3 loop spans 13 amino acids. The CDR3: CASSLVAFNEQFF. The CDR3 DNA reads TGTGCCAGCAGCTTAGTAGCGTTCAATGAGCAGTTCTTC.

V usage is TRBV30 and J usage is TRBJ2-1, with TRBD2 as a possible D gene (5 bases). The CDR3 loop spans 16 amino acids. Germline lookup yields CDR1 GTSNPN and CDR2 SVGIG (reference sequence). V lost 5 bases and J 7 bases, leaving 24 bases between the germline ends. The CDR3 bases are TGTGCCTGGGACCCAAGTCTTCTATCACGGGATAATGAGCAGTTCTTC. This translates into CAWDPSLLSRDNEQFF. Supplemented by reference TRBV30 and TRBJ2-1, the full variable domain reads SQTIHQWPATLVQPVGSPLSLECTVEGTSNPNLYWYRQAAGRGLQLLFYSVGIGQISSEVPQNLSASRPQDRQFILSSKKLLLSDSGFYLCAWDPSLLSRDNEQFFGPGTRLTVL.

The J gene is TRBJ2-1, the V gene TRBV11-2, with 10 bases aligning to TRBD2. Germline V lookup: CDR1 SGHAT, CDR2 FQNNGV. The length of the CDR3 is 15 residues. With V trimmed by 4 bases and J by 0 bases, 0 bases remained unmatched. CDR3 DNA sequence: TGTGCCAGCAGCTCTAGCGGGAGCTCCTACAATGAGCAGTTCTTC. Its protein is CASSSSGSSYNEQFF.

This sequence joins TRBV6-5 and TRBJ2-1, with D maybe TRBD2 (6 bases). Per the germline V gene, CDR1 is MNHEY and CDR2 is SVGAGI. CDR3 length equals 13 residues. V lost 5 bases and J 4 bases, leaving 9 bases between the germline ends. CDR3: CASSREEYNEQFF. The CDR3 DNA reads TGTGCCAGCAGTAGGGAGGAGTACAATGAGCAGTTCTTC.

CDR3 coding DNA: TGTGCCAGCAGTTCGACAGGGGCTGTAATCTACGAGCAGTACTTC. This gives the protein CASSSTGAVIYEQYF. V is TRBV6-5 and J is TRBJ2-7; TRBD1 aligns across 8 bases. Trimming cost V 4 bases and J 3 bases; bases outside gene matches: 8. The CDR3 runs to 15 residues. Germline V gene data show CDR1 as MNHEY and CDR2 as SVGAGI.

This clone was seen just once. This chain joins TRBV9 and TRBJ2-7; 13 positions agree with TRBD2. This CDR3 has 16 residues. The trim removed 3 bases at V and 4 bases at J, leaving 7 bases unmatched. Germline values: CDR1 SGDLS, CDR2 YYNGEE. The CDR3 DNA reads TGTGCCAGCAGCGCAGGACTAGCGGGAGTGTTTTACGAGCAGTACTTC. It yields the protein CASSAGLAGVFYEQYF.

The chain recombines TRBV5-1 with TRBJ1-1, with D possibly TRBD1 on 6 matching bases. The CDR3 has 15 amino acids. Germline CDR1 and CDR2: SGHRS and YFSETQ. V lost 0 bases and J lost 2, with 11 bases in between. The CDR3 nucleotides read TGCGCCAGCAGCTTGGGTTGGGGGGGCAACACTGAAGCTTTCTTT. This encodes CASSLGWGGNTEAFF.

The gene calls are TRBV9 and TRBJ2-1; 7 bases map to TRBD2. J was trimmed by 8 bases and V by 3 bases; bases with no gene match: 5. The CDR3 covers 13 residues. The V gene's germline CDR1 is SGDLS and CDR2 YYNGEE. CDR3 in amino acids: CASSAREYDEQFF. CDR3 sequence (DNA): TGTGCCAGCAGCGCGCGGGAGTACGATGAGCAGTTCTTC.

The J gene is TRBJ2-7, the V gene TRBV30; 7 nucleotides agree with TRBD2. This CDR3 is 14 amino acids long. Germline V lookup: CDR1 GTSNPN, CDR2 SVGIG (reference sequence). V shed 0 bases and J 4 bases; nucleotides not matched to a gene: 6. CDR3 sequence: CAWSVGLAAYEQYF. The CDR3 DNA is TGTGCCTGGAGTGTAGGGCTAGCGGCTTACGAGCAGTACTTC.

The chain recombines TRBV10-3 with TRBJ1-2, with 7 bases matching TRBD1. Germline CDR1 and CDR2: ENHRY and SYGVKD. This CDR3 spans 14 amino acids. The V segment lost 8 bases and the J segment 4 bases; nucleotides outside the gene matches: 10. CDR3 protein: CAISEGQTFYGYTF. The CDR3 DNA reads TGTGCCATCTCAGAGGGACAGACCTTCTATGGCTACACCTTC.

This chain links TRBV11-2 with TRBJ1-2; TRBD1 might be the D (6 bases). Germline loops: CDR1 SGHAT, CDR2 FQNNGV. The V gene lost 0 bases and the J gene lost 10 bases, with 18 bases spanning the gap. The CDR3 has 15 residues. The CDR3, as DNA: TGTGCCAGCAGCTTAGAGGCAGGGGCGATATTCGACTACACCTTC. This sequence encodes CASSLEAGAIFDYTF. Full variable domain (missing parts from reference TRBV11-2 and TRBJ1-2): EAGVAQSPRYKIIEKRQSVAFWCNPISGHATLYWYQQILGQGPKLLIQFQNNGVVDDSQLPKDRFSAERLKGVDSTLKIQPAKLEDSAVYLCASSLEAGAIFDYTFGSGTRLTVV.

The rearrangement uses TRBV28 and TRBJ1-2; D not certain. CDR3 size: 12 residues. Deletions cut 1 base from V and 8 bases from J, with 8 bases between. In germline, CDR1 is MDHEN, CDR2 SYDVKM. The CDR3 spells CASSLLGSGYTF. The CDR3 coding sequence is TGTGCCAGCAGTTTATTGGGTAGCGGCTACACCTTC.

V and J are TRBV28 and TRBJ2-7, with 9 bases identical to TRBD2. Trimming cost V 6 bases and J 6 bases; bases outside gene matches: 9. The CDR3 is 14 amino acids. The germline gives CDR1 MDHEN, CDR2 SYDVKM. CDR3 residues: CASSLEAGGLEQYF. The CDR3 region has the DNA TGTGCCAGCAGCCTAGAGGCGGGAGGGCTCGAGCAGTACTTC. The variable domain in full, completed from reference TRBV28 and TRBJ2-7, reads DVKVTQSSRYLVKRTGEKVFLECVQDMDHENMFWYRQDPGLGLRLIYFSYDVKMKEKGDIPEGYSVSREKKERFSLILESASTNQTSMYLCASSLEAGGLEQYFGPGTRLTVT.

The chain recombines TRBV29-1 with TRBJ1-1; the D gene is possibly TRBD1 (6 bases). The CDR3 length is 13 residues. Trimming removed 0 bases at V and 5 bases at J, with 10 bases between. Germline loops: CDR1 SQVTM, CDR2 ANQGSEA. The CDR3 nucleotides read TGCAGCGTTGAAGAGGGGGCGAATACTGAAGCTTTCTTT. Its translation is CSVEEGANTEAFF.

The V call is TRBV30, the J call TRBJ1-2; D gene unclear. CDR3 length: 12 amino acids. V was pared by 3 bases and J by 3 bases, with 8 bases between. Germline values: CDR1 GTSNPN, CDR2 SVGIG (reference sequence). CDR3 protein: CAWSSSDYGYTF. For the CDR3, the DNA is TGTGCCTGGAGCTCTTCCGACTATGGCTACACCTTC.

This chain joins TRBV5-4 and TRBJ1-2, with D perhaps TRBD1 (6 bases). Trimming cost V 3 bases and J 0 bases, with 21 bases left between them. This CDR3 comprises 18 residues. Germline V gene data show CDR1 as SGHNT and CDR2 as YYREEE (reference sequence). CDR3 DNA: TGTGCCAGCAGCTCAAATCTCGGACAGCGACTTACTAACTATGGCTACACCTTC. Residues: CASSSNLGQRLTNYGYTF.

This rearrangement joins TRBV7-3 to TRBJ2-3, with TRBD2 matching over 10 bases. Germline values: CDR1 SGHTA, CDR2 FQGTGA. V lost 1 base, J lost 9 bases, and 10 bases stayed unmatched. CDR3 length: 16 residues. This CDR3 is CASSLRLAGGNVTQYF. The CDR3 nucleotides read TGTGCCAGCAGCTTAAGGTTAGCGGGAGGCAATGTAACGCAGTATTTT. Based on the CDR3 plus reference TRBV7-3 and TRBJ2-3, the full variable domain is GAGVSQTPSNKVTEKGKYVELRCDPISGHTALYWYRQSLGQGPEFLIYFQGTGAADDSGLPNDRFFAVRPEGSVSTLKIQRTERGDSAVYLCASSLRLAGGNVTQYFGPGTRLTVL.

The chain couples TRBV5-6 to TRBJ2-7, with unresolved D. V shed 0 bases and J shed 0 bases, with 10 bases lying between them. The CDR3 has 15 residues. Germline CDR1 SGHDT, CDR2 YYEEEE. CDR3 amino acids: CASSLDYTGSYEQYF. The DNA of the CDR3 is TGTGCCAGCAGCTTGGACTATACGGGCTCCTACGAGCAGTACTTC. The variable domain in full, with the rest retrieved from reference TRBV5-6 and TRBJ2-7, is DAGVTQSPTHLIKTRGQQVTLRCSPKSGHDTVSWYQQALGQGPQFIFQYYEEEERQRGNFPDRFSGHQFPNYSSELNVNALLLGDSALYLCASSLDYTGSYEQYFGPGTRLTVT.

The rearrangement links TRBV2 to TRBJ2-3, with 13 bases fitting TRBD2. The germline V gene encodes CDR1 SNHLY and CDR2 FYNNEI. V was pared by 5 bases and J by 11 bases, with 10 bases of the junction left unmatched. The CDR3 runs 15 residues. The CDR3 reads CASSPGLAGVSKQYF. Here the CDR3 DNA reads TGTGCCAGCAGTCCCGGACTAGCGGGAGTGAGTAAGCAGTATTTT.